Given below is one T cell receptor beta chain in context. With V trimmed by 3 bases and J by 4 bases, 4 bases remained unmatched. The V gene's germline CDR1 is SGHTA and CDR2 FQGNSA. The CDR3 extends over 14 amino acids. This sample was included in a study of beta chain features in type 1 diabetes. The authors reverse transcribed all of the isolated RNA, so sequencing captured expressed TCRB transcripts. Profiled with immunoSEQ multiplex PCR; TCRdb holds only in-frame clones, not every one. Counted here are about 220,000 clones, 11% occurring once; the ten biggest clones make up 1% to 1.5%. V and J are TRBV7-2 and TRBJ2-3, with 7 nucleotides matching TRBD2. What was sequenced was central memory CD4+ T cells from blood. This sequence was found in a man aged 18-30 years in good health. The CDR3 spells CASSLAGASDTQYF. The CDR3 region has the DNA TGTGCCAGCAGCTTGGCGGGAGCGTCAGATACGCAGTATTTT.